The clone carrying this TCR beta chain turned up a few times. TCRdb re-called the 5' RACE reads through MiXCR, storing one row per CDR3 protein. The sample records about 47,000 distinct CDR3 sequences, about 10% being singletons. The entry originates in a study of spatial heterogeneity in lung cancer. Time point meaning: sample taken at primary tumor resection. Unsorted whole RNA of tumor, nontumor lung or frozen PBMC was sequenced. The sequence was collected from a female donor with early-stage non-small cell lung cancer. Sample: PBMCs, taken at surgery.

CDR3 bases: TGTGCCAGCAGCTTAGGGGGGGGACGCGAGACCCAGTACTTC. It is translated as CASSLGGGRETQYF. The V call is TRBV7-6, the J call TRBJ2-5; TRBD2 matches 7 bases. Trimming took 1 base from V and 5 from J; bases not matched to a gene: 4. The length of the CDR3 is 14 residues. CDR1 is SGHVS and CDR2 is FNYEAQ in the germline V gene.